This TCR beta chain came from a study of T cells in Graves' hyperthyroidism and ophthalmopathy. A note on this clonotype: What it binds is unknown.

Trimming pared 6 bases from V and 6 bases from J, leaving 12 bases between. The germline gives CDR1 ENHRY, CDR2 SYGVKD. The CDR3 consists of 13 residues. Overall study results and limits: Most thyroid clonotypes expanded above 0.001 appeared in blood too.

Amplification targeted TCR beta CDR3 regions from RNA transcripts. First-round RT-PCR of the TCR CDR3 relied on the HTBI primer set. Each CDR3 protein gets one entry after TCRdb re-called the multiplex PCR reads with MiXCR. In the table there are 500,000 to 600,000 distinct CDR3 sequences, around 45% of which are singletons. Sequencing was done on a sample of peripheral blood or thyroid tissue (not recorded which). The sequence derives from an adult woman with Graves' disease, either hyperthyroidism or ophthalmopathy (not recorded which). This chain uses TRBV10-3 with TRBJ1-5; unclear D gene. The CDR3 protein is CAIRTDWGQPQHF. The CDR3 bases are TGTGCCATCAGGACGGATTGGGGTCAGCCCCAGCATTTT.